These T cell receptor beta chains were read from a single sample in a study of early T cells in non-severe SARS-CoV-2 infection. Via MiXCR, TCRdb re-called the 5' RACE reads, giving one row per CDR3 protein. This table holds more than 35,000 distinct CDR3 sequences, roughly 3.9% found once. The sample consisted of whole blood. Receptor source: an adult who was a healthcare worker with PCR-confirmed SARS-CoV-2 infection or an uninfected control (not recorded which). The CDR3 runs from the conserved cysteine through the conserved F or W. The D gene is left open where the match is weak. Size is omitted from some rows. Given values are once, few, many or a class for expanded clones.

V gene: TRBV18
clone size: many
J gene: TRBJ1-1
D gene: -
CDR3 length: 13
CDR3 DNA: TGTGCCAGCTCCAGGGAGGTGAGCACTGAAGCTTTCTTT
CDR3 protein: CASSREVSTEAFF

V gene: TRBV6-6
clone size: medium-sized
J gene: TRBJ1-4
D gene: -
CDR3 length: 11
CDR3 DNA: TGTGCCAGCCGCGCTCGGGAAAAACTGTTTTTT
CDR3 protein: CASRAREKLFF

V gene: TRBV3-1
clone size: many
J gene: TRBJ1-3
D gene: -
CDR3 length: 16
CDR3 DNA: TGTGCCAGCAGCCAAGGTTTGGTTTCCTCTGGAAACACCATATATTTT
CDR3 protein: CASSQGLVSSGNTIYF

V gene: TRBV11-3
clone size: many
J gene: TRBJ2-2
D gene: -
CDR3 length: 17
CDR3 DNA: TGTGCCAGCAGCTTAAATTTGTGGACGGCCAGCACCGGGGAGCTGTTTTTT
CDR3 protein: CASSLNLWTASTGELFF

V gene: TRBV6-6
clone size: few
J gene: TRBJ2-5
D gene: TRBD1
CDR3 length: 15
CDR3 DNA: TGTGCCAGCAGTTTCAGACAGGGGGTGAGGGAGACCCAGTACTTC
CDR3 protein: CASSFRQGVRETQYF

V gene: TRBV27
clone size: many
J gene: TRBJ2-3
D gene: TRBD2
CDR3 length: 13
CDR3 DNA: TGTGCCAGCAGTCTACTAGCGGCAGATACGCAGTATTTT
CDR3 protein: CASSLLAADTQYF

V gene: TRBV6-2/TRBV6-3
clone size: -
J gene: TRBJ1-5
D gene: -
CDR3 length: 15
CDR3 DNA: TGTGCCAGCAGCAATGACGGCCATAGCAATCAGCCCCAGCATTTT
CDR3 protein: CASSNDGHSNQPQHF

V gene: TRBV12-3/TRBV12-4
clone size: many
J gene: TRBJ2-1
D gene: TRBD2
CDR3 length: 17
CDR3 DNA: TGTGCCAGCAGTTTCGTCTTAGCGGGAGGAACCTACAATGAGCAGTTCTTC
CDR3 protein: CASSFVLAGGTYNEQFF

V gene: TRBV2
clone size: many
J gene: TRBJ2-1
D gene: TRBD2
CDR3 length: 15
CDR3 DNA: TGTGCCAGCAACAGAGACGGACTAGCGGGATTTGAGCAGTTCTTC
CDR3 protein: CASNRDGLAGFEQFF

V gene: TRBV24-1
clone size: -
J gene: TRBJ2-3
D gene: TRBD1
CDR3 length: 16
CDR3 DNA: TGTGCCACCAGTGATTTAGGGGGACAGGGCACAGATACGCAGTATTTT
CDR3 protein: CATSDLGGQGTDTQYF

V gene: TRBV7-9
clone size: many
J gene: TRBJ2-7
D gene: TRBD2
CDR3 length: 16
CDR3 DNA: TGTGCCAGCAGCTTATACATAGCGGGCGCACCCTACGAGCAGTACTTC
CDR3 protein: CASSLYIAGAPYEQYF

V gene: TRBV28
clone size: medium-sized
J gene: TRBJ2-7
D gene: TRBD2
CDR3 length: 15
CDR3 DNA: TGTGCCACCACCTTTGGAGGGACTAGCGGGACCGAGCAGTACTTC
CDR3 protein: CATTFGGTSGTEQYF

V gene: TRBV10-3
clone size: many
J gene: TRBJ2-3
D gene: -
CDR3 length: 18
CDR3 DNA: TGTGCCATCAGTGAGTCGATTCGTAGTAGCGGAGACACAGATACGCAGTATTTT
CDR3 protein: CAISESIRSSGDTDTQYF

V gene: TRBV4-3
clone size: -
J gene: TRBJ2-3
D gene: TRBD2
CDR3 length: 19
CDR3 DNA: TGCGCCAGCAGCCAAGATTCGGCTAGCGGGAGGGCCTCGACAGATACGCAGTATTTT
CDR3 protein: CASSQDSASGRASTDTQYF

V gene: TRBV20-1
clone size: many
J gene: TRBJ1-1
D gene: -
CDR3 length: 14
CDR3 DNA: TGCAGTGCTAGAGAAGCAGGGATGAACACTGAAGCTTTCTTT
CDR3 protein: CSAREAGMNTEAFF

V gene: TRBV9
clone size: many
J gene: TRBJ1-6
D gene: -
CDR3 length: 15
CDR3 DNA: TGTGCCAGCAGCATCGAGGGTGTCGGGGATTCACCCCTCCACTTT
CDR3 protein: CASSIEGVGDSPLHF

V gene: TRBV18
clone size: many
J gene: TRBJ1-5
D gene: -
CDR3 length: 13
CDR3 DNA: TGTGCCAGCTCACCCTTCGCGGATCAGCCCCAGCATTTT
CDR3 protein: CASSPFADQPQHF

V gene: TRBV6-5
clone size: many
J gene: TRBJ2-5
D gene: -
CDR3 length: 15
CDR3 DNA: TGTGCCAGCACCTACTCGCAGGGGTACCAAGAGACCCAGTACTTC
CDR3 protein: CASTYSQGYQETQYF